The 23 T cell receptor beta chains below come from one sample, sequenced in a study of blood T cell repertoires in COVID-19. Using immunoSEQ multiplex PCR, the repertoire was profiled, and TCRdb retains in-frame clones only, with some absent. This sample yields tens of thousands of clones, of which over 65% are seen a single time; 35% to 40% belongs to the top ten. Sequencing input: peripheral blood. The receptor source for this set is a woman between 65 and 79 years old with acute or convalescent COVID-19.

This clone was detected only a few times. This chain uses TRBV25-1 with TRBJ1-1; D is undetermined. Germline lookup yields CDR1 MGHDK and CDR2 SYGVNS. The V end was cut by 5 bases, the J end by 11 bases, with 12 bases between. The CDR3 contains 11 residues. The CDR3 loop reads CASSLTGEAFF. In nucleotides, the CDR3 is TGTGCCAGCAGTCTTACCGGGGAGGCTTTCTTT.

The gene calls are TRBV7-9 and TRBJ2-1; maybe TRBD2 (6 bases). The germline gives CDR1 SEHNR, CDR2 FQNEAQ (reference sequence). The CDR3 is made up of 14 amino acids. V was trimmed by 6 bases and J by 5 bases, leaving 14 bases between them. CDR3: CASRSSGSNNEQFF. CDR3 DNA sequence: TGTGCCAGCAGGAGTAGCGGATCAAACAATGAGCAGTTCTTC.

The chain has TRBV10-1 and TRBJ2-7; 8 nucleotides line up with TRBD1. The CDR3 has 14 amino acids. Germline V gene lookup returns CDR1 WNHNN and CDR2 SYGVQD (reference sequence). J lost 5 bases, V lost 4 bases, and 7 bases had no gene match. The CDR3 region has the DNA TGCGCCAGCAGTGGAGGACAGGGAGGTAACGAGCAGTACTTC. It codes for CASSGGQGGNEQYF.

J is TRBJ1-3 and V is TRBV16, with D perhaps TRBD1 (5 bases). The CDR3 is made up of 15 amino acids. The germline gives CDR1 KGHSY, CDR2 FQNENV. V was pared by 0 bases and J by 4 bases, with 10 bases between. CDR3 loop: CASSQSAGKGNTIYF. CDR3 DNA sequence: TGTGCCAGCAGCCAATCCGCAGGGAAGGGAAACACCATATATTTT.

The J gene is TRBJ2-7, the V gene TRBV19; 7 positions match TRBD1. The germline gives CDR1 LNHDA, CDR2 SQIVND (reference sequence). Germline trimming cut 5 bases from V and 1 base from J; bases unmatched to any gene: 5. The CDR3 covers 14 residues. The CDR3 protein is CASSPRDRSYEQYF. In DNA form, the CDR3 reads TGTGCCAGTAGTCCCCGGGACAGATCCTACGAGCAGTACTTC.

The rearrangement uses TRBV4-2 and TRBJ2-5, with 9 bases fitting TRBD2. Trimming cost V 4 bases and J 0 bases; bases outside gene matches: 9. Per the germline V gene, CDR1 is LGHNA and CDR2 is YNFKEQ. The CDR3 has 17 amino acids. The chain's CDR3 is CASSRGGVAAYQETQYF. For the CDR3, the DNA is TGTGCCAGCAGCCGCGGGGGGGTAGCGGCGTACCAAGAGACCCAGTACTTC.

The V call is TRBV14, the J call TRBJ1-6, with TRBD1 as a possible D gene (5 bases). This CDR3 is built from 15 residues. The germline V and J ends were trimmed by 2 bases and 9 bases, with 14 bases remaining between them. Germline V gene lookup returns CDR1 SGHDN and CDR2 FVKESK. CDR3 region: CASSQFTGVSSPLHF. The DNA of the CDR3 is TGTGCCAGCAGCCAATTTACAGGCGTTTCTTCACCCCTCCACTTT.

The gene calls are TRBV30 and TRBJ2-2; D is possibly TRBD2 (5 bases). This CDR3 spans 14 amino acids. Trimming cost V 1 base and J 7 bases, with 13 bases left between them. The V gene's germline CDR1 is GTSNPN and CDR2 SVGIG (reference sequence). CDR3 nucleotides: TGTGCCTGGAGTGGGCAGGAGGCGGTCGGGGAGCTGTTTTTT. Amino acid sequence: CAWSGQEAVGELFF.

This chain links TRBV2 with TRBJ2-1, with D hard to call. Trimming left V 0 bases short and J 5 bases short, with 11 bases between. CDR1 and CDR2 from the germline V gene are SNHLY and FYNNEI. This CDR3 comprises 15 residues. The DNA for the CDR3 is TGTGCCAGCAGTGAAGCGAGGTTCGTGAACAATGAGCAGTTCTTC. Protein product: CASSEARFVNNEQFF.

V and J are TRBV28 and TRBJ2-3, with 9 bases fitting TRBD2. Germline V lookup: CDR1 MDHEN, CDR2 SYDVKM. The junction had 12 bases not matched to a gene; V was cut back by 2 bases and J by 0 bases. CDR3 size: 19 residues. CDR3 residues: CASSLVLTSGRFSTDTQYF. CDR3 DNA: TGTGCCAGCAGTTTAGTCCTAACGAGCGGGAGGTTCAGCACAGATACGCAGTATTTT.

The chain carries TRBV6-2 or TRBV6-3 and TRBJ2-3; TRBD2 aligns across 7 bases. The CDR3 runs 16 residues. The V gene's germline CDR1 is MNHEY and CDR2 SVGEGT. V lost 5 bases to trimming and J lost 5 bases; unmatched junction nucleotides: 13. CDR3 protein: CASSRRGLPLGDTQYF. As DNA, the CDR3 is TGTGCCAGCAGTCGGAGGGGACTACCCCTCGGAGATACGCAGTATTTT.

This chain joins TRBV6-2 or TRBV6-3 and TRBJ2-1; TRBD2 agrees at 7 bases. J was trimmed by 4 bases and V by 8 bases; bases with no gene match: 8. The germline V gene encodes CDR1 MNHEY and CDR2 SVGEGT. The CDR3 runs to 14 residues. The CDR3 nucleotides read TGTGCCAGCGGTTCTAGCGGCACTTACAATGAGCAGTTCTTC. Its translation: CASGSSGTYNEQFF.

The chain employs TRBV6-1 and TRBJ1-5; tentative D call: TRBD1 (5 bases). Germline V gives CDR1 MNHNS, CDR2 SASEGT. The CDR3 sequence is 13 residues long. The ends were cut back, 1 base at V and 7 bases at J, with 8 bases in the middle. The CDR3 DNA follows: TGTGCCAGCAGTGAAGTTAGGACACAGCCCCAGCATTTT. Its translation: CASSEVRTQPQHF.

The chain recombines TRBV11-3 with TRBJ2-3, with 8 positions matching TRBD2. The CDR3 contains 15 residues. Germline assignment: CDR1 SGHNT and CDR2 YENEEA. Germline trimming cut 5 bases from V and 2 bases from J; bases unmatched to any gene: 6. The CDR3 DNA is TGTGCCAGCAGCGCCGGCGGGGGGCCCACAGATACGCAGTATTTT. Protein sequence: CASSAGGGPTDTQYF.

Only a few counts were recorded for this clone. The chain joins TRBV19 to TRBJ1-5; 9 nucleotides line up with TRBD1. Germline V gene data show CDR1 as LNHDA and CDR2 as SQIVND (reference sequence). The CDR3 runs to 15 residues. V shed 4 bases, J shed 7 bases, and the junction held 8 bases outside the gene matches. The CDR3, as DNA: TGTGCCAGTAGTAGGGGACAGGGTAAAGGACAGCCCCAGCATTTT. Translation gives CASSRGQGKGQPQHF. The entire variable domain, with the rest obtained from reference TRBV19 and TRBJ1-5, is as follows: DGGITQSPKYLFRKEGQNVTLSCEQNLNHDAMYWYRQDPGQGLRLIYYSQIVNDFQKGDIAEGYSVSREKKESFPLTVTSAQKNPTAFYLCASSRGQGKGQPQHFGDGTRLSIL.

The V and J genes are TRBV18 and TRBJ2-7; TRBD1 agrees at 9 bases. Germline V lookup: CDR1 KGHSH, CDR2 LQKENI. Trimming removed 2 bases from V and 5 bases from J; junction bases left unmatched: 1. This CDR3 has 13 residues. CDR3 nucleotides: TGTGCCAGCTCACCAGGGGACAGGGACGAGCAGTACTTC. Its translation: CASSPGDRDEQYF. Looking up the rest from reference TRBV18 and TRBJ2-7 gives the full variable domain: NAGVMQNPRHLVRRRGQEARLRCSPMKGHSHVYWYRQLPEEGLKFMVYLQKENIIDESGMPKERFSAEFPKEGPSILRIQQVVRGDSAAYFCASSPGDRDEQYFGPGTRLTVT.

This clone was counted a few times. The chain employs TRBV5-1 and TRBJ1-5, with 8 bases fitting TRBD1. CDR3 length: 15 amino acids. Germline V gives CDR1 SGHRS, CDR2 YFSETQ. V lost 1 base, J lost 4 bases, and 4 bases stayed unmatched. The CDR3 DNA is TGCGCCAGCAGCTTGTACGGACAGGGAAATCAGCCCCAGCATTTT. The encoded protein is CASSLYGQGNQPQHF.

The V call is TRBV19, the J call TRBJ1-6, with 9 bases lining up with TRBD1. V lost 5 bases, J lost 10 bases, and 15 bases stayed unmatched. Per the germline V gene, CDR1 is LNHDA and CDR2 is SQIVND (reference sequence). The CDR3 loop spans 17 amino acids. The CDR3 DNA sequence: TGTGCCAGTAGTCCCGCCCGAGGCGGGACAGGGTCCTCACCCCTCCACTTT. This gives the protein CASSPARGGTGSSPLHF.

The chain has TRBV7-9 and TRBJ2-2, with TRBD1 as a possible D gene (6 bases). V was trimmed by 5 bases and J by 0 bases, leaving 19 bases between them. Germline V gives CDR1 SEHNR, CDR2 FQNEAQ (reference sequence). The CDR3 runs 18 residues. CDR3 loop: CASSTLGQPRANTGELFF. The CDR3 DNA sequence: TGTGCCAGCAGCACCCTGGGACAACCTCGCGCGAACACCGGGGAGCTGTTTTTT.

This chain connects TRBV29-1 to TRBJ2-1, with TRBD2 matching 16 bases. The CDR3 is made up of 15 amino acids. Trimming removed 6 bases from V and 9 bases from J; junction bases left unmatched: 8. Germline loops: CDR1 SQVTM, CDR2 ANQGSEA. The CDR3 coding sequence is TGCAGCGTCCAACCCGGGACTAGCGGGGGGGGTGAGCAGTTCTTC. Translated, it gives CSVQPGTSGGGEQFF.

The chain is built from TRBV12-5 and TRBJ2-2; D perhaps matches TRBD1 (6 bases). The CDR3 has 16 amino acids. The germline gives CDR1 LGHNT, CDR2 FRNRAP. The germline V and J ends were trimmed by 5 bases and 3 bases, with 16 bases remaining between them. The CDR3 region has the DNA TGTGCTAGTGGTCGTTTAGAGGGGACACACACCGGGGAGCTGTTTTTT. Its translation: CASGRLEGTHTGELFF.

The V call is TRBV10-3, the J call TRBJ1-2, with a tentative D call TRBD1 (5 bases). The CDR3 sequence is 15 residues long. CDR1 is ENHRY and CDR2 is SYGVKD in the germline V gene. Trimming removed 0 bases from V and 8 bases from J, with 16 bases in between. The CDR3 coding sequence is TGTGCCATCAGTGAGTCGCGGGACGGGTCTTCCGGCTACACCTTC. As protein: CAISESRDGSSGYTF.

This chain connects TRBV27 to TRBJ1-1; 8 bases fit TRBD1. Looked up from germline, CDR1 is MNHEY and CDR2 is SMNVEV (reference sequence). V shed 6 bases, J shed 4 bases, and the junction held 7 bases outside the gene matches. The CDR3 spans 14 residues. The CDR3 protein is CASRIGQGATEAFF. Written as DNA, the CDR3 is TGTGCCAGCAGGATCGGACAGGGAGCCACTGAAGCTTTCTTT.